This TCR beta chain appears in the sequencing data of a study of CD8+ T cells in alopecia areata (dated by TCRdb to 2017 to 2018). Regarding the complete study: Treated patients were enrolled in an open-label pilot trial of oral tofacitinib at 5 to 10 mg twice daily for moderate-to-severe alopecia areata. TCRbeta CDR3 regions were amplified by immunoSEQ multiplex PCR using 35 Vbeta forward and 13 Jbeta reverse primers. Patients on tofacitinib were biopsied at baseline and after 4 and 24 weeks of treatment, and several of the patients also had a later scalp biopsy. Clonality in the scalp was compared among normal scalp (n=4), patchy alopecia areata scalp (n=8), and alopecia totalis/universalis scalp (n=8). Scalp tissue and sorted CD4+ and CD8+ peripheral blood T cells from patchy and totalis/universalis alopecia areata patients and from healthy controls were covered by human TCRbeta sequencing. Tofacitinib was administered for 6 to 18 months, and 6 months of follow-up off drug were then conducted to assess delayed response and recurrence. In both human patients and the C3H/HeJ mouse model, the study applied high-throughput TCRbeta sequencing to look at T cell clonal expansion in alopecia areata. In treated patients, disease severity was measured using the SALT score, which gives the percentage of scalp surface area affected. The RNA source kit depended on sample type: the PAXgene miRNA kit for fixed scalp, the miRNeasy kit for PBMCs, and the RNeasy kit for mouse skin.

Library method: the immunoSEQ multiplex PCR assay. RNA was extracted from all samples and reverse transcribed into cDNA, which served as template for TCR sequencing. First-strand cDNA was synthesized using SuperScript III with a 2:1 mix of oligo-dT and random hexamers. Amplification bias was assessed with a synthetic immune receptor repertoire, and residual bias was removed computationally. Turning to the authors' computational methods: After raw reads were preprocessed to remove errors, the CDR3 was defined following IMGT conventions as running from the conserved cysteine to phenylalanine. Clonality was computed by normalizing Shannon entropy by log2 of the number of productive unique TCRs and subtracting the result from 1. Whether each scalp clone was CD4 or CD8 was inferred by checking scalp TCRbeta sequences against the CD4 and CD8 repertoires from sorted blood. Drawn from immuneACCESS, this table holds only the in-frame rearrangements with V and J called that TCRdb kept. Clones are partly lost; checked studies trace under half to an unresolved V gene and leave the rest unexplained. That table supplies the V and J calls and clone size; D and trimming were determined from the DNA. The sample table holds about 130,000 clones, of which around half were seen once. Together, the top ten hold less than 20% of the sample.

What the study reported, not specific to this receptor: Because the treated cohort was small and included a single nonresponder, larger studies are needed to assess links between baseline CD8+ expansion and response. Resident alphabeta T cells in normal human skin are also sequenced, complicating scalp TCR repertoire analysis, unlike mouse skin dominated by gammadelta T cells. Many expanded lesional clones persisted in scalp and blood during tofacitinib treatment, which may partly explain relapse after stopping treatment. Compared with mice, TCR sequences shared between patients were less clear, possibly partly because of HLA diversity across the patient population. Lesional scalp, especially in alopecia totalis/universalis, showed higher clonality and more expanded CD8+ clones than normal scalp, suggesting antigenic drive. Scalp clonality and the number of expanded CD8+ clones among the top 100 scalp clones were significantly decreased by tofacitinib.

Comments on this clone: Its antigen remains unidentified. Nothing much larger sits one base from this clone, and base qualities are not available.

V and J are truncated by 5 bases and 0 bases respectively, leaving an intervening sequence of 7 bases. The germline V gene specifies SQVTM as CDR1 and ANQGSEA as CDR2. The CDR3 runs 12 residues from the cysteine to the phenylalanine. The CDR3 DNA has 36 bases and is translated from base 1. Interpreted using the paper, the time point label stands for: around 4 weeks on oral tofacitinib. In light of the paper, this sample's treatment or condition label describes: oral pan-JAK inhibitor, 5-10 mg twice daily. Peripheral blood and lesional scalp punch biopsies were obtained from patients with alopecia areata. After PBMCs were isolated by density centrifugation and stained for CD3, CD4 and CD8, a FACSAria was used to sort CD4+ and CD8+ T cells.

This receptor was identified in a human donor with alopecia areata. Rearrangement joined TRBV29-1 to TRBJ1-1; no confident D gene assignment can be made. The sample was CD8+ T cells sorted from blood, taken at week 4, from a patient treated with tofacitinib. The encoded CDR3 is CSVYRLNTEAFF. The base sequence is TGCAGCGTTTACCGGCTGAACACTGAAGCTTTCTTT.